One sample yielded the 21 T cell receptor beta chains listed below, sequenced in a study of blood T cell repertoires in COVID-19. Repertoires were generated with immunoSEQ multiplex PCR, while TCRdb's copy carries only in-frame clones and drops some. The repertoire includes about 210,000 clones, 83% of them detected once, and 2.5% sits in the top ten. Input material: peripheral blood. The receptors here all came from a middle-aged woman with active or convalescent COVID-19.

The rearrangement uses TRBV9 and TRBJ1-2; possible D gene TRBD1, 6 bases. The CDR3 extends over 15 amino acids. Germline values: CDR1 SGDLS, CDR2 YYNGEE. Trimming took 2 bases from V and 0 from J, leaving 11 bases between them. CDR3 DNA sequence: TGTGCCAGCAGCGTGGGGGACACCTCTAACTATGGCTACACCTTC. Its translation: CASSVGDTSNYGYTF.

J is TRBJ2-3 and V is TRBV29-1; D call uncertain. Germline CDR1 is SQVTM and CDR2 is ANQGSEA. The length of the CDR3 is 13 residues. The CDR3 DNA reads TGCGTTCTCGAAATGGGCCTCGTTCGTACGCAGTATTTT. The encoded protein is CVLEMGLVRTQYF.

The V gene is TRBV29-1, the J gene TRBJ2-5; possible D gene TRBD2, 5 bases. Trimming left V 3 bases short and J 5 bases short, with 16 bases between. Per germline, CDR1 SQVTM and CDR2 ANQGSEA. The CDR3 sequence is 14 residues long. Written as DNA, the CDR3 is TGCAGCGTTGAGAGGGAGAACCAAGGGGAGACCCAGTACTTC. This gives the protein CSVERENQGETQYF.

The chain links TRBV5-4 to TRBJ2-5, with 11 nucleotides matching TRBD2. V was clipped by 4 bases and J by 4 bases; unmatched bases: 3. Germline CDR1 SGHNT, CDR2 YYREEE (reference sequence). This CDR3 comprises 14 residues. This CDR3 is CASSLAGGRETQYF. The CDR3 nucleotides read TGTGCCAGCAGCCTAGCGGGGGGTAGAGAGACCCAGTACTTC.

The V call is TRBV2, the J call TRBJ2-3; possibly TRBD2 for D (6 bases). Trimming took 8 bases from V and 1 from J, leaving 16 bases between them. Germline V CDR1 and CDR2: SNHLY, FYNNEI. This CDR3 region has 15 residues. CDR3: CASGRERRGTDTQYF. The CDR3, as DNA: TGTGCCAGCGGACGGGAGCGAAGGGGCACAGATACGCAGTATTTT.

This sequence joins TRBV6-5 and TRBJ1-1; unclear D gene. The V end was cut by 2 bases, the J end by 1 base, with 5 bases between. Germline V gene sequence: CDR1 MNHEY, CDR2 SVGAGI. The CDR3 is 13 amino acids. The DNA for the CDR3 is TGTGCCAGCAGTTACCCGGGGAACACTGAAGCTTTCTTT. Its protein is CASSYPGNTEAFF.

CDR3 DNA sequence: TGTGCTAGTGGTTTGGTTGGCCTGGAGCAGTTCTTC. Translating it yields CASGLVGLEQFF. The J gene is TRBJ2-1, the V gene TRBV12-5; D not resolved. The CDR3 length is 12 residues. Trimming removed 0 bases from V and 10 bases from J, with 7 bases in between. Germline CDR1 LGHNT, CDR2 FRNRAP.

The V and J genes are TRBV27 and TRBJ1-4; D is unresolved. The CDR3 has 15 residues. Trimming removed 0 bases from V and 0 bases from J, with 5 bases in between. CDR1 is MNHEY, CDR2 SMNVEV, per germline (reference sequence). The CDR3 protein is CASSLSPATNEKLFF. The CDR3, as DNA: TGTGCCAGCAGTTTATCCCCGGCAACTAATGAAAAACTGTTTTTT. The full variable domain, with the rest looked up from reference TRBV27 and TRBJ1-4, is EAQVTQNPRYLITVTGKKLTVTCSQNMNHEYMSWYRQDPGLGLRQIYYSMNVEVTDKGDVPEGYKVSRKEKRNFPLILESPSPNQTSLYFCASSLSPATNEKLFFGSGTQLSVL.

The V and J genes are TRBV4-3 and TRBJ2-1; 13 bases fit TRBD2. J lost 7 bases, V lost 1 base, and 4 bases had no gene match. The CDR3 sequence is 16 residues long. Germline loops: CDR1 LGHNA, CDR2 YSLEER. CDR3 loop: CASSQGVGLAGNEQFF. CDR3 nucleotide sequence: TGCGCCAGCAGCCAAGGCGTGGGACTAGCGGGGAATGAGCAGTTCTTC.

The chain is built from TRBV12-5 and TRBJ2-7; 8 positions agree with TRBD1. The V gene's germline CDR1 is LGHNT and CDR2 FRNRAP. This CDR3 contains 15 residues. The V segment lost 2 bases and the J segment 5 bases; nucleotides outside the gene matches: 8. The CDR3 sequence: CASGLFFDRGNEQYF. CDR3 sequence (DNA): TGTGCTAGTGGTTTGTTCTTCGACAGGGGAAACGAGCAGTACTTC.

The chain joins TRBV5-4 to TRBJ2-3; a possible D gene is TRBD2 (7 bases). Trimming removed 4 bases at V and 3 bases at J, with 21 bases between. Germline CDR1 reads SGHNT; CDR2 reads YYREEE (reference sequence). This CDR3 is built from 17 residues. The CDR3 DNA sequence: TGTGCCAGCAGCGGGAGGGGTCAGGGGACTCCTACAGATACGCAGTATTTT. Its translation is CASSGRGQGTPTDTQYF. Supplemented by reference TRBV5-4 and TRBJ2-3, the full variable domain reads ETGVTQSPTHLIKTRGQQVTLRCSSQSGHNTVSWYQQALGQGPQFIFQYYREEENGRGNFPPRFSGLQFPNYSSELNVNALELDDSALYLCASSGRGQGTPTDTQYFGPGTRLTVL.

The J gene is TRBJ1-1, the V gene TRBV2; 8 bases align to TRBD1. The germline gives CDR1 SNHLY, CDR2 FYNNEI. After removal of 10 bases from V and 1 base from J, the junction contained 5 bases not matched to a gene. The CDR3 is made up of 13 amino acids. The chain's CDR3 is CAIPGQENTEAFF. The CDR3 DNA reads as TGTGCCATCCCGGGACAGGAGAACACTGAAGCTTTCTTT.

CDR3 sequence: CASSPGQGRYGYTF. Written as DNA, the CDR3 is TGTGCCAGCAGTCCCGGACAGGGGAGGTATGGCTACACCTTC. The chain uses TRBV27 and TRBJ1-2; 9 bases are shared with TRBD1. CDR1 is MNHEY, CDR2 SMNVEV, per germline (reference sequence). V gave up 5 bases and J gave up 5 bases; unmatched junction bases: 6. This CDR3 region has 14 residues.

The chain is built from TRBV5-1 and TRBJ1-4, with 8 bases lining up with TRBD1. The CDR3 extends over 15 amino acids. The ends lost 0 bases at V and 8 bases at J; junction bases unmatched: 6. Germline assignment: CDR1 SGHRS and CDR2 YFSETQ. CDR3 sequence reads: CASSLATGGAEKLFF. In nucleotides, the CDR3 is TGCGCCAGCAGCTTGGCCACAGGGGGAGCGGAAAAACTGTTTTTT. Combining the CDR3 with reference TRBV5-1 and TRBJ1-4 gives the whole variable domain KAGVTQTPRYLIKTRGQQVTLSCSPISGHRSVSWYQQTPGQGLQFLFEYFSETQRNKGNFPGRFSGRQFSNSRSEMNVSTLELGDSALYLCASSLATGGAEKLFFGSGTQLSVL.

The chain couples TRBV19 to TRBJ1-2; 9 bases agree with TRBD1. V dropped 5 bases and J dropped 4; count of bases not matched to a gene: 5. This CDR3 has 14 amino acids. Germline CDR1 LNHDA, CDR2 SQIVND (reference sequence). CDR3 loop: CASSSGQGSYGYTF. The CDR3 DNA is TGTGCCAGTAGTTCGGGACAGGGCTCCTATGGCTACACCTTC. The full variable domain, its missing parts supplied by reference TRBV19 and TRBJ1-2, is DGGITQSPKYLFRKEGQNVTLSCEQNLNHDAMYWYRQDPGQGLRLIYYSQIVNDFQKGDIAEGYSVSREKKESFPLTVTSAQKNPTAFYLCASSSGQGSYGYTFGSGTRLTVV.

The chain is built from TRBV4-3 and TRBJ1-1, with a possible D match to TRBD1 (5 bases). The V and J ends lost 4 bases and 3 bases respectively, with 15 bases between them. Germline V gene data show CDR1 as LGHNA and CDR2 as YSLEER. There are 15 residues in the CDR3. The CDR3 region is CASSREPGRHTEAFF. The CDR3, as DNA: TGCGCCAGCAGCCGAGAACCAGGGCGGCACACTGAAGCTTTCTTT.

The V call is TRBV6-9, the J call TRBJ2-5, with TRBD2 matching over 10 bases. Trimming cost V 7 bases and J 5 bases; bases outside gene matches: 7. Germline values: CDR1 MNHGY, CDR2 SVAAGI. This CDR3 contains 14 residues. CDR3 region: CASNERGGRETQYF. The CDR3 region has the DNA TGTGCCAGCAACGAGCGGGGGGGCCGGGAGACCCAGTACTTC.

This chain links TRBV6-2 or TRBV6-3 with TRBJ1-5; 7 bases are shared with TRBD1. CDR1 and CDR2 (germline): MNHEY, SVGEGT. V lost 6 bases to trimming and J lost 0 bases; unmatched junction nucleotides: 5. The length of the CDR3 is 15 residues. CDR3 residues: CASSSDRNSNQPQHF. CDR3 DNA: TGTGCCAGCAGCTCGGACAGGAATAGCAATCAGCCCCAGCATTTT.

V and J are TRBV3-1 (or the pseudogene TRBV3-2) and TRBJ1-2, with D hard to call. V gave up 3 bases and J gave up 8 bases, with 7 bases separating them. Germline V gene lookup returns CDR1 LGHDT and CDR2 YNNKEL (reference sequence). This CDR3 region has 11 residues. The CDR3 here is CASSQERGYTF. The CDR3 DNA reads TGTGCCAGCAGCCAGGAGAGAGGCTACACCTTC.

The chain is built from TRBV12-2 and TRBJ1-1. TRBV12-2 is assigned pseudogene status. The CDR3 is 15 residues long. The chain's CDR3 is CASRLVGGDQVVAFF. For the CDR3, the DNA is TGTGCAAGTCGCTTAGTGGGAGGGGACCAAGTCGTCGCTTTCTTT.

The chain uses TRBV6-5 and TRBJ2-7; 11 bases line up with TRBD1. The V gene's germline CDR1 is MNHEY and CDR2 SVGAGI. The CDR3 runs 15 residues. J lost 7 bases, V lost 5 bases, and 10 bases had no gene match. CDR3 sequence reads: CASSNPGQGAKEQYF. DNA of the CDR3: TGTGCCAGCAGTAACCCAGGACAGGGGGCCAAAGAGCAGTACTTC.